The 12 T cell receptor beta chains given below trace back to one sample, sequenced in a study of T cell responses to AZD1222 COVID-19 vaccine (TCRdb year 2021). Library prep was done by the immunoSEQ multiplex PCR assay. Entries here come from immuneACCESS through TCRdb and include only in-frame sequences with V and J called. Some clones fail to appear in such tables; in the studies checked, an unresolved V gene covers under half of the shortfall, and the cause of the remainder is unknown. This sample comprises 150,000 to 200,000 clones, roughly nine tenths of them detected only once. The ten largest account for about 3.5% of the sample. Per the publication, the time point label means: about 28 days (+/-7) after the second vaccine dose. Here the sequenced sample was peripheral blood, taken 28 days after the second AZD1222 dose. These receptors originate from an adult who received the AZD1222 COVID-19 vaccine.

The chain has TRBV5-5 and TRBJ2-7; 9 nucleotides align to TRBD2. J was trimmed by 1 base and V by 5 bases; bases with no gene match: 4. The CDR3 length is 14 residues. Germline assignment: CDR1 SGHKS and CDR2 YYEKEE (reference sequence). The CDR3 spells CASSRLAESYEQYF. CDR3 coding DNA: TGTGCCAGCAGTAGACTAGCGGAGTCCTACGAGCAGTACTTC.

The chain uses TRBV5-1 and TRBJ1-2; no clear D. The CDR3 has 16 amino acids. Germline loops: CDR1 SGHRS, CDR2 YFSETQ. The V end was cut by 5 bases, the J end by 2 bases, with 19 bases between. This CDR3 is CASRPAPQSWNYGYTF. DNA of the CDR3: TGCGCCAGCAGACCTGCCCCGCAAAGCTGGAACTATGGCTACACCTTC.

CDR3 sequence reads: CASRYTRETYEQYF. CDR3 bases: TGTGCCAGCAGGTACACCAGGGAAACCTACGAGCAGTACTTC. The J gene is TRBJ2-7, the V gene TRBV7-2; D is perhaps TRBD1 (5 bases). Trimming shortened V by 6 bases and J by 2 bases, and 14 bases separated the two germline ends. This CDR3 has 14 residues. Germline-derived CDR1 and CDR2 are SGHTA and FQGNSA.

This rearrangement joins TRBV9 to TRBJ2-1; 11 positions match TRBD1. Per the germline V gene, CDR1 is SGDLS and CDR2 is YYNGEE. The CDR3 is made up of 15 amino acids. The V and J ends lost 3 bases and 10 bases, in that order; junction bases with no gene match: 9. CDR3 DNA: TGTGCCAGCAGCGGAAGGACAGGGGGCGCAGCGGAGCAGTTCTTC. Translation: CASSGRTGGAAEQFF.

The V call is TRBV7-2, the J call TRBJ2-1; D is possibly TRBD2 (6 bases). From germline, CDR1 is SGHTA and CDR2 FQGNSA. The ends were cut back, 5 bases at V and 0 bases at J, with 14 bases in the middle. The CDR3 has 16 amino acids. The chain's CDR3 is CASSTIAESSYNEQFF. CDR3 DNA sequence: TGTGCCAGCAGCACAATAGCGGAAAGCTCCTACAATGAGCAGTTCTTC.

V usage is TRBV18 and J usage is TRBJ2-1; 9 nucleotides align to TRBD1. There are 15 residues in the CDR3. With V trimmed by 3 bases and J by 3 bases, 3 bases remained unmatched. CDR1 and CDR2 (germline): KGHSH, LQKENI. The CDR3 sequence is CASSPRQGGYNEQFF. The DNA for the CDR3 is TGTGCCAGCTCACCCCGACAGGGGGGCTACAATGAGCAGTTCTTC.

A word on this clone: The sample has other DNA sequences that encode this CDR3 too. This rearrangement joins TRBV30 to TRBJ1-3; D unclear. Looked up from germline, CDR1 is GTSNPN and CDR2 is SVGIG (reference sequence). This CDR3 region has 12 residues. Trimming took off 3 bases at V and 4 bases at J, with 7 bases between the two ends. The CDR3 here is CAWSTRGNTIYF. The CDR3, as DNA: TGTGCCTGGAGCACAAGGGGAAACACCATATATTTT.

V gene TRBV28 combines with J gene TRBJ1-1; tentative D call: TRBD1 (5 bases). V lost 2 bases, J lost 6 bases, and 16 bases lay in between. This CDR3 contains 15 residues. The germline gives CDR1 MDHEN, CDR2 SYDVKM. CDR3 amino acids: CASSLMLYGAAEAFF. The CDR3 nucleotides are TGTGCCAGCAGTTTAATGCTTTACGGGGCCGCTGAAGCTTTCTTT.

J is TRBJ2-1 and V is TRBV24-1; TRBD2 matches at 14 bases. This CDR3 has 17 residues. V was pared by 4 bases and J by 6 bases, with 7 bases of the junction left unmatched. CDR1 is KGHDR, CDR2 SFDVKD, per germline. The chain's CDR3 is CATSDRGLAGVINEQFF. In DNA, the CDR3 is TGTGCCACCAGTGACCGGGGACTAGCGGGAGTGATCAATGAGCAGTTCTTC.

Of note for this clone: One end of the junction varies from germline; a read error may be responsible. The gene calls are TRBV7-7 and TRBJ2-5, with TRBD1 as a possible D gene (7 bases). Germline CDR1 SSHAT, CDR2 FNYEAQ (reference sequence). The CDR3 has 17 amino acids. The CDR3 protein is CASSLTGQGGGQETQYF. The CDR3 DNA reads TGTGCTAGCAGCTTAACGGGCCAGGGGGGAGGCCAAGAGACCCAGTACTTC.

This chain links TRBV19 with TRBJ2-3; 9 positions agree with TRBD1. CDR1 LNHDA and CDR2 SQIVND come from the germline V gene (reference sequence). The junction had 4 bases not matched to a gene; V was cut back by 6 bases and J by 6 bases. The CDR3 is 13 residues long. DNA of the CDR3: TGTGCCAGTAGCCCGGACAGGGGCGATACGCAGTATTTT. Translated: CASSPDRGDTQYF.

This clone came up once. This chain links TRBV7-2 with TRBJ2-3; 9 bases align to TRBD2. Germline CDR1 is SGHTA and CDR2 is FQGNSA. V shed 5 bases, J shed 6 bases, and the junction held 12 bases outside the gene matches. This CDR3 is 16 amino acids long. CDR3: CASSPVAGGPADTQYF. The DNA for the CDR3 is TGTGCCAGCAGCCCCGTCGCGGGAGGGCCCGCGGATACGCAGTATTTT.